Below, 31 T cell receptor beta chains from the same sample are listed, as sequenced in a study of cytomegalovirus exposure and HLA in healthy donors. Primers for the PCR totalled 60 Vbeta and 13 Jbeta. The data were produced by immunoSEQ multiplex PCR, yet TCRdb's version contains in-frame clones alone and is incomplete. The sample lists some 150,000 clones; more than 75% were seen once. The specimen sequenced was PBMCs. Source of these receptors: a woman between 40 and 50 years old in good health and CMV-seropositive.

The chain links TRBV7-8 to TRBJ1-6, with D possibly matching TRBD1 (6 bases). The germline V gene encodes CDR1 SGHVS and CDR2 FQNEAQ. Trimming cost V 2 bases and J 0 bases, with 11 bases left between them. This CDR3 has 17 amino acids. CDR3 region: CASSLWGHSSYNSPLHF. For the CDR3, the DNA is TGTGCCAGCAGCTTATGGGGACACAGCTCCTATAATTCACCCCTCCACTTT.

The chain employs TRBV27 and TRBJ2-3, with 16 bases that match TRBD2. The length of the CDR3 is 19 residues. J lost 11 bases, V lost 7 bases, and 21 bases had no gene match. Germline lookup yields CDR1 MNHEY and CDR2 SMNVEV (reference sequence). The CDR3: CASTGLSGTSGRAPSEQYF. The CDR3, as DNA: TGTGCCAGCACCGGCTTGAGCGGGACTAGCGGGAGGGCCCCCAGTGAGCAGTATTTT.

The V and J genes are TRBV19 and TRBJ2-1, with 13 bases lining up with TRBD2. The germline CDR1 and CDR2 sequences are LNHDA and SQIVND (reference sequence). CDR3 size: 16 residues. The V segment lost 4 bases and the J segment 10 bases; nucleotides outside the gene matches: 10. CDR3 protein: CASSSSGLAGVEEQFF. The DNA for the CDR3 is TGTGCCAGTAGTAGCAGCGGACTAGCGGGGGTTGAGGAGCAGTTCTTC.

This clone came up once. The chain recombines TRBV5-4 with TRBJ1-1; 8 bases match TRBD1. The CDR3 contains 19 residues. Losses at the gene ends were 0 bases for V and 2 bases for J; bases not matched to a gene: 15. Germline assignment: CDR1 SGHNT and CDR2 YYREEE (reference sequence). The CDR3 sequence is CASSLDLTPGGWGNTEAFF. CDR3 DNA: TGTGCCAGCAGCTTGGATCTAACCCCAGGGGGCTGGGGAAACACTGAAGCTTTCTTT. Based on the CDR3 plus reference TRBV5-4 and TRBJ1-1, the full variable domain is ETGVTQSPTHLIKTRGQQVTLRCSSQSGHNTVSWYQQALGQGPQFIFQYYREEENGRGNFPPRFSGLQFPNYSSELNVNALELDDSALYLCASSLDLTPGGWGNTEAFFGQGTRLTVV.

The sample holds a few counts of this clone. The rearrangement uses TRBV7-3 and TRBJ1-1; D call uncertain. Germline-derived CDR1 and CDR2 are SGHTA and FQGTGA. This CDR3 contains 14 residues. Trimming stripped 0 bases from V and 2 bases from J, with 7 bases between. In DNA form, the CDR3 reads TGTGCCAGCAGCTTAACGGGCGAAAACACTGAAGCTTTCTTT. Translation gives CASSLTGENTEAFF.

The rearrangement links TRBV5-1 to TRBJ1-5; 11 nucleotides line up with TRBD1. The J segment lost 7 bases and the V segment lost 2 bases, leaving 5 bases of the junction unmatched. The CDR3 extends over 15 amino acids. Germline CDR1 SGHRS, CDR2 YFSETQ. For the CDR3, the DNA is TGCGCCAGCAGCTTAGGACAGGGGGCAGGGCAGCCCCAGCATTTT. Translated: CASSLGQGAGQPQHF.

V is TRBV19 and J is TRBJ2-7; 9 nucleotides line up with TRBD1. V was pared by 5 bases and J by 4 bases, with 3 bases of the junction left unmatched. The CDR3 is 13 amino acids. Germline V CDR1 and CDR2: LNHDA, SQIVND (reference sequence). The DNA of the CDR3 is TGTGCCAGTAGTGGGACAGGGCTTTACGAGCAGTACTTC. It translates to CASSGTGLYEQYF.

The V call is TRBV19, the J call TRBJ2-4; 15 bases agree with TRBD2. The CDR3 is made up of 19 amino acids. V shed 3 bases, J shed 0 bases, and the junction held 6 bases outside the gene matches. Germline CDR1 LNHDA, CDR2 SQIVND (reference sequence). CDR3: CASSIFGLAGGVAKNIQYF. In nucleotides, the CDR3 is TGTGCCAGTAGTATCTTCGGACTAGCGGGAGGGGTAGCCAAAAACATTCAGTACTTC.

The count of this clone is one. The chain combines TRBV7-8 with TRBJ2-3; perhaps TRBD2 as D (6 bases). Germline V gives CDR1 SGHVS, CDR2 FQNEAQ. V was shortened by 6 bases and J by 0 bases, with 10 bases between the two germline ends. This CDR3 has 14 amino acids. CDR3 region: CASSPGTSTDTQYF. The CDR3 coding sequence is TGTGCCAGCAGTCCCGGGACTAGCACAGATACGCAGTATTTT.

The rearrangement links TRBV5-6 to TRBJ2-3, with 11 positions matching TRBD2. The CDR3 totals 16 residues. The germline CDR1 and CDR2 sequences are SGHDT and YYEEEE. Unmatched junction bases numbered 5, after V lost 0 bases and J lost 5 bases. CDR3 amino acids: CASSLEPLAGGDTQYF. For the CDR3, the DNA is TGTGCCAGCAGCTTGGAACCGCTAGCGGGAGGAGATACGCAGTATTTT.

The chain employs TRBV28 and TRBJ1-3; 9 positions match TRBD1. CDR1 and CDR2 from the germline V gene are MDHEN and SYDVKM. The V and J ends lost 2 bases and 8 bases, in that order; junction bases with no gene match: 4. The CDR3 covers 14 residues. CDR3 nucleotide sequence: TGTGCCAGCAGTTTAGGACAGGGGAGAGACACCATATATTTT. The encoded protein is CASSLGQGRDTIYF.

J is TRBJ2-7 and V is TRBV27; 9 bases agree with TRBD1. The CDR3 length is 15 residues. CDR1 is MNHEY, CDR2 SMNVEV, per germline (reference sequence). V gave up 6 bases and J gave up 3 bases; unmatched junction bases: 9. The chain's CDR3 is CASSRVATGGYEQYF. DNA of the CDR3: TGTGCCAGCAGCAGGGTGGCGACAGGGGGCTACGAGCAGTACTTC.

The J gene is TRBJ1-2, the V gene TRBV30; a weak D match, TRBD1 (6 bases). V was trimmed by 5 bases and J by 4 bases, leaving 17 bases between them. The CDR3 sequence is 14 residues long. Germline V CDR1 and CDR2: GTSNPN, SVGIG (reference sequence). CDR3: CAWCHNRTVYGYTF. The CDR3 nucleotides are TGTGCCTGGTGTCACAATCGGACAGTCTATGGCTACACCTTC.

This chain joins TRBV30 and TRBJ1-5; D is unresolved. The V and J ends lost 5 bases and 2 bases respectively, with 10 bases between them. The CDR3 consists of 13 residues. Germline values: CDR1 GTSNPN, CDR2 SVGIG (reference sequence). DNA of the CDR3: TGTGCCTGGGACTCGAGGGGCAATCAGCCCCAGCATTTT. It encodes CAWDSRGNQPQHF.

This CDR3 is CASSSPEERYTGELFF. The CDR3 region has the DNA TGTGCCAGCAGCTCACCGGAGGAGCGGTACACCGGGGAGCTGTTTTTT. The rearrangement links TRBV13 to TRBJ2-2, with D tentatively TRBD2 (5 bases). Germline V lookup: CDR1 PRHDT, CDR2 FYEKMQ (reference sequence). V was cut by 4 bases and J by 3 bases, with 15 bases left in between. This CDR3 is 16 amino acids long.

The chain employs TRBV18 and TRBJ1-2, with TRBD1 as a possible D gene (5 bases). The V end lost 2 bases, the J end lost 0 bases, and 10 bases lay between the germline ends. This CDR3 region has 15 residues. CDR1 and CDR2 from the germline V gene are KGHSH and LQKENI. This chain's CDR3 is CASSPDSDTNYGYTF. CDR3 coding DNA: TGTGCCAGCTCACCAGACAGCGACACTAACTATGGCTACACCTTC.

In regard to this clone: The junction and the germline gene differ at one end; a read error may be behind it. The V gene is TRBV6-5, the J gene TRBJ1-1; D is ambiguous. The CDR3 is 16 amino acids. The germline V gene encodes CDR1 MNHEY and CDR2 SVGAGI. CDR3 region: CASSYQATNLNTGAFF. CDR3 bases: TGTGCCAGCAGTTACCAGGCGACAAACTTGAACACTGGAGCTTTCTTT.

The rearrangement joins TRBV5-1 to TRBJ2-7; D uncertain. Trimming left V 0 bases short and J 11 bases short, with 9 bases between. The CDR3 covers 11 residues. Germline values: CDR1 SGHRS, CDR2 YFSETQ. Here the CDR3 reads CASSLDQRKYF. The DNA for the CDR3 is TGCGCCAGCAGCTTGGACCAGAGGAAGTACTTC.

Note on this clone: Sequence at one end of the junction differs from germline and may be a read error. This rearrangement joins TRBV5-1 to TRBJ2-7, with 7 positions matching TRBD2. Germline V CDR1 and CDR2: SGHRS, YFSETQ. The CDR3 spans 14 residues. The CDR3 sequence: CASSLGGTIYGQYF. For the CDR3, the DNA is TGCGCCAGCAGCTTGGGAGGGACTATCTACGGGCAGTACTTC.

The gene calls are TRBV14 and TRBJ2-7, with D maybe TRBD2 (5 bases). Trimming stripped 1 base from V and 0 bases from J, with 13 bases between. In germline, CDR1 is SGHDN, CDR2 FVKESK. The length of the CDR3 is 16 residues. The CDR3: CASSQGSGGLSYEQYF. CDR3 DNA: TGTGCCAGCAGCCAAGGCTCGGGCGGACTCTCCTACGAGCAGTACTTC.

The CDR3 spells CASSLAGGNTEAFF. The CDR3, as DNA: TGTGCCAGCAGCTTAGCAGGGGGGAACACTGAAGCTTTCTTT. This chain connects TRBV7-8 to TRBJ1-1; D perhaps matches TRBD1 (6 bases). Looked up from germline, CDR1 is SGHVS and CDR2 is FQNEAQ. This CDR3 region has 14 residues. Trimming removed 0 bases at V and 1 base at J, with 6 bases between.

This rearrangement joins TRBV6-1 to TRBJ2-7; 8 positions match TRBD2. Trimming took 0 bases from V and 2 from J; bases not matched to a gene: 12. CDR3 length: 18 amino acids. Germline CDR1 MNHNS, CDR2 SASEGT. This CDR3 is CASSEAMSSGLLTYEQYF. CDR3 sequence (DNA): TGTGCCAGCAGTGAAGCGATGTCTAGCGGGCTTCTAACCTACGAGCAGTACTTC.

The genes are TRBV7-2 and TRBJ2-3; 7 nucleotides match TRBD2. The germline CDR1 and CDR2 sequences are SGHTA and FQGNSA. The CDR3 sequence is 15 residues long. The trim removed 1 base at V and 4 bases at J, leaving 5 bases unmatched. CDR3 DNA sequence: TGTGCCAGCAGCTTAGAGGGACTAACCGCAGATACGCAGTATTTT. Its protein product is CASSLEGLTADTQYF.

V gene TRBV18 combines with J gene TRBJ2-2, with D possibly TRBD2 on 6 matching bases. CDR1 is KGHSH and CDR2 is LQKENI in the germline V gene. The CDR3 covers 15 residues. V dropped 0 bases and J dropped 7 bases, with 12 bases sitting between them. CDR3 sequence: CASSPPKLANGELFF. In DNA form, the CDR3 reads TGTGCCAGCTCACCACCGAAACTAGCAAACGGGGAGCTGTTTTTT. Using reference TRBV18 and TRBJ2-2 for the parts outside the CDR3, the full variable domain is NAGVMQNPRHLVRRRGQEARLRCSPMKGHSHVYWYRQLPEEGLKFMVYLQKENIIDESGMPKERFSAEFPKEGPSILRIQQVVRGDSAAYFCASSPPKLANGELFFGEGSRLTVL.

The chain joins TRBV2 to TRBJ2-5; D might be TRBD1 (5 bases). The last part of the DNA fits TRBJ2-7 better; the J call may be wrong. Germline loops: CDR1 SNHLY, CDR2 FYNNEI. CDR3 length equals 15 residues. CDR3 residues: CASSTTGVPPYEQYF. DNA of the CDR3: TGTGCCAGCAGCACCACAGGTGTCCCACCTTACGAGCAGTACTTC.

The rearrangement links TRBV28 to TRBJ1-2; unclear D gene. The germline V gene encodes CDR1 MDHEN and CDR2 SYDVKM. V was cut by 6 bases and J by 5 bases, with 13 bases left in between. This CDR3 comprises 13 residues. The CDR3: CASRPTGRYGYTF. CDR3 in DNA: TGTGCCAGCAGGCCGACGGGGAGGTATGGCTACACCTTC.

The chain carries TRBV11-2 and TRBJ2-7, with D possibly TRBD1 on 6 matching bases. This CDR3 has 15 residues. Trimming cost V 1 base and J 2 bases, with 12 bases left between them. CDR1 SGHAT and CDR2 FQNNGV come from the germline V gene. The DNA of the CDR3 is TGTGCCAGCAGCTTAGGGACAGCACGCACCTACGAGCAGTACTTC. The encoded protein is CASSLGTARTYEQYF.

The genes are TRBV2 and TRBJ2-1; weak D call: TRBD2 (5 bases). The V end was cut by 11 bases, the J end by 0 bases, with 14 bases between. Germline V gives CDR1 SNHLY, CDR2 FYNNEI. CDR3 length equals 14 residues. CDR3 sequence (DNA): TGTGCCGGAGGTCCGGACCTCTCCTACAATGAGCAGTTCTTC. Encoded protein: CAGGPDLSYNEQFF. Full variable domain (outside the CDR3, taken from reference TRBV2 and TRBJ2-1): EPEVTQTPSHQVTQMGQEVILRCVPISNHLYFYWYRQILGQKVEFLVSFYNNEISEKSEIFDDQFSVERPDGSNFTLKIRSTKLEDSAMYFCAGGPDLSYNEQFFGPGTRLTVL.

V is TRBV25-1 and J is TRBJ2-2; 7 positions agree with TRBD1. Germline V gene data show CDR1 as MGHDK and CDR2 as SYGVNS. The CDR3 sequence is 15 residues long. V lost 3 bases, J lost 2 bases, and 3 bases stayed unmatched. The CDR3 DNA follows: TGTGCCAGCAGTGAGGACAGGTACAACACCGGGGAGCTGTTTTTT. Protein: CASSEDRYNTGELFF.

The chain recombines TRBV30 with TRBJ2-7; maybe TRBD2 (7 bases). Trimming removed 2 bases from V and 6 bases from J, with 17 bases in between. Germline V CDR1 and CDR2: GTSNPN, SVGIG (reference sequence). The CDR3 loop spans 14 amino acids. CDR3 residues: CAWSRGARKGEQYF. CDR3 coding DNA: TGTGCCTGGAGTCGGGGGGCCCGTAAGGGCGAGCAGTACTTC.

The chain recombines TRBV6-1 with TRBJ1-1; TRBD1 might be the D (5 bases). Germline V gene sequence: CDR1 MNHNS, CDR2 SASEGT. The CDR3 extends over 11 amino acids. V was trimmed by 9 bases and J by 8 bases, leaving 13 bases between them. CDR3 in amino acids: CASLKGREAFF. CDR3 in DNA: TGTGCCAGTCTCAAGGGGAGGGAAGCTTTCTTT.